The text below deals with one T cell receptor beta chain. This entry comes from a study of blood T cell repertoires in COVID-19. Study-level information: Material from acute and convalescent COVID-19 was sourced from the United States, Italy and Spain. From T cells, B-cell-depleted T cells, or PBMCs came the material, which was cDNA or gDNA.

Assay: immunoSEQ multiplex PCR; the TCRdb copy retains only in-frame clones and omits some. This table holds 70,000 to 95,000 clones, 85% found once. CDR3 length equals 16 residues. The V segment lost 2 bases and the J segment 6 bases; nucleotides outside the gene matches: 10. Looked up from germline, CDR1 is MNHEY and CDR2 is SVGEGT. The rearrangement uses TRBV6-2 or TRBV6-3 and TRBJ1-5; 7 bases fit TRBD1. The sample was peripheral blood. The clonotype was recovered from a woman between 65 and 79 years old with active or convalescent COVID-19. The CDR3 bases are TGTGCCAGCAGTTACGGGCAGGGGGGTTATCGTCAGCCCCAGCATTTT. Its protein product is CASSYGQGGYRQPQHF.